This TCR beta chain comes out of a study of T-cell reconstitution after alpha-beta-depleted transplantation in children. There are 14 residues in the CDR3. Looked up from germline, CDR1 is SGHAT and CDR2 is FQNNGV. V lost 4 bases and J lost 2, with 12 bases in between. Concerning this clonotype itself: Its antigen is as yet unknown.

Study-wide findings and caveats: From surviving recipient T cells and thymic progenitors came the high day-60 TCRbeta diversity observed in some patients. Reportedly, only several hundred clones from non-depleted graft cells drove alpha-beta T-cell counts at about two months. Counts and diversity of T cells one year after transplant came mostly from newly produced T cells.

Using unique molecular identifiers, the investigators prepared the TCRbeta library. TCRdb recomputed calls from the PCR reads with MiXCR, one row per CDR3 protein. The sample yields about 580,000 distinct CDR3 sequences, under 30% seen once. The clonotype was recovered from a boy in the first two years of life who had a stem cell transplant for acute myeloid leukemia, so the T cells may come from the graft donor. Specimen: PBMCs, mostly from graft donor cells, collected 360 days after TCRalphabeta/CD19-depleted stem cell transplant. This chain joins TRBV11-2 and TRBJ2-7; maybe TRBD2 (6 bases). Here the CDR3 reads CASSSKGGTYEQYF. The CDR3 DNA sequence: TGTGCCAGCAGCTCAAAGGGAGGCACCTACGAGCAGTACTTC.